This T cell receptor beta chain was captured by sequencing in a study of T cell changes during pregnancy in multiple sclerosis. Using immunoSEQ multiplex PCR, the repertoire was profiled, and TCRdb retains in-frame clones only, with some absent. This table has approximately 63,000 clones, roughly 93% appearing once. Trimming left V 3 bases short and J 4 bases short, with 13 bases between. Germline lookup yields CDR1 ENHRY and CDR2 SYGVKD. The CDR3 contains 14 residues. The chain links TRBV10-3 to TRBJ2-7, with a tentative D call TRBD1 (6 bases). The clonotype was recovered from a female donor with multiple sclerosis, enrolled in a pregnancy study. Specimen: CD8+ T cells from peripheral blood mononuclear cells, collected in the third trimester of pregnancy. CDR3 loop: CAISDPGQTYEQYF. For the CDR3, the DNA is TGTGCCATCAGTGATCCCGGACAGACATACGAGCAGTACTTC.